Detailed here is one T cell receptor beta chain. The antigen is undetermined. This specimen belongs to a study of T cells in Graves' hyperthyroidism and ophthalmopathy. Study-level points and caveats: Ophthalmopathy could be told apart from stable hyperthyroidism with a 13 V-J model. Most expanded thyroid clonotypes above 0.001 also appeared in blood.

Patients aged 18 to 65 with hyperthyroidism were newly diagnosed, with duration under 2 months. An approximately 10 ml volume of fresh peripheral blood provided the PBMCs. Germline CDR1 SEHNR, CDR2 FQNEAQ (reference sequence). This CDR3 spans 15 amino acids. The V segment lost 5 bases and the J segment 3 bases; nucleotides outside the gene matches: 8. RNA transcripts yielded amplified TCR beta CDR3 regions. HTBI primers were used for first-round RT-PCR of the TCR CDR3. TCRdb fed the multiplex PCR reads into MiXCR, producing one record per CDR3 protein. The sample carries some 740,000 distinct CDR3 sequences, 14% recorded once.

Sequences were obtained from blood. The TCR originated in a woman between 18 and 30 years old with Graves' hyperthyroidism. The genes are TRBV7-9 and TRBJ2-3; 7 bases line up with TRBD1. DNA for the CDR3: TGTGCCAGCAGCCCCCACCAGGGGGTTACAGATACGCAGTATTTT. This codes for CASSPHQGVTDTQYF. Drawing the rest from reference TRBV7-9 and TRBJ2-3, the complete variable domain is DTGVSQNPRHKITKRGQNVTFRCDPISEHNRLYWYRQTLGQGPEFLTYFQNEAQLEKSRLLSDRFSAERPKGSFSTLEIQRTEQGDSAMYLCASSPHQGVTDTQYFGPGTRLTVL.